This TCR beta chain stems from a study of identical twins. Regarding the study as a whole: The study drew conclusions from cross-sectional statistical analysis, not from following the same donors. Model-predicted out-of-frame TCR alpha sharing fell below observed values in monozygotic twins.

Trimming took off 6 bases at V and 6 bases at J, with 11 bases between the two ends. CDR1 and CDR2 from the germline V gene are SGHAT and FQDESV (reference sequence). This CDR3 spans 13 amino acids. Donors were all healthy Caucasians. TCRdb reprocessed the 5' RACE reads with MiXCR, giving one entry per CDR3 protein. Seen here are 1.5 million to 2 million distinct CDR3 sequences, 25% to 35% observed once, and the top ten hold under 0.35%. Notes on this clonotype: The antigen is unknown.

This TCR was sampled from a newborn girl in good health. V and J are TRBV11-1 and TRBJ2-2; D remains unclear. The sequencing input was cord blood. Written as DNA, the CDR3 is TGTGCCAGCAGATCTAGGTGGGCCGGGGAGCTGTTTTTT. This gives the protein CASRSRWAGELFF.